These 12 T cell receptor beta chains came from one sample sequenced in a study. TCRdb redid the calling of the 5' RACE reads with MiXCR, one entry per CDR3 protein. The table has tens of thousands of distinct CDR3 sequences, about 25% seen once. What was sequenced was tumor-infiltrating naive CD4+ T cells sorted from the breast tumor. Subset described: naive CD4+ T cells, CD4+CD45RA+CD25-. Every receptor here comes from a female donor with breast cancer.

This clonotype showed up just a few times. The chain recombines TRBV6-2 or TRBV6-3 with TRBJ1-1, with TRBD1 identical over 8 bases. The CDR3 covers 15 residues. Germline V gene data show CDR1 as MNHEY and CDR2 as SVGEGT. Losses at the gene ends were 5 bases for V and 1 base for J; bases not matched to a gene: 6. CDR3 sequence: CASSDPGTGNTEAFF. The DNA for the CDR3 is TGTGCCAGCAGTGACCCCGGGACAGGGAACACTGAAGCTTTCTTT.

The V gene is TRBV12-3 or TRBV12-4, the J gene TRBJ2-5; D perhaps matches TRBD1 (7 bases). With 0 bases removed from V and 4 bases from J, the gap between germline ends came to 18 bases. This CDR3 spans 17 amino acids. CDR3 region: CASSLAGGRTGGETQYF. The CDR3 DNA reads as TGTGCCAGCAGTTTAGCGGGGGGTAGGACAGGTGGAGAGACCCAGTACTTC.

The chain links TRBV30 to TRBJ2-7, with D unclear. Trimming stripped 0 bases from V and 7 bases from J, with 13 bases between. This CDR3 contains 13 residues. Germline V lookup: CDR1 GTSNPN, CDR2 SVGIG (reference sequence). As DNA, the CDR3 is TGTGCCTGGAGTGTGTCAAGCCCTGGGGAGCAGTACTTC. This sequence encodes CAWSVSSPGEQYF. Together with reference TRBV30 and TRBJ2-7, the CDR3 gives the full variable domain: SQTIHQWPATLVQPVGSPLSLECTVEGTSNPNLYWYRQAAGRGLQLLFYSVGIGQISSEVPQNLSASRPQDRQFILSSKKLLLSDSGFYLCAWSVSSPGEQYFGPGTRLTVT.

This clonotype has only a few counts. The V gene is TRBV5-1, the J gene TRBJ2-2, with D possibly TRBD1 on 6 matching bases. The CDR3 spans 17 residues. The V gene lost 1 base and the J gene lost 0 bases, with 13 bases spanning the gap. Per the germline V gene, CDR1 is SGHRS and CDR2 is YFSETQ. In DNA form, the CDR3 reads TGCGCCAGCAGCTTGCTCTCTACAGGGACGAACACCGGGGAGCTGTTTTTT. As protein: CASSLLSTGTNTGELFF.

This clonotype occurred many times. This chain links TRBV6-2 or TRBV6-3 with TRBJ1-2; D unclear. From germline, CDR1 is MNHEY and CDR2 SVGEGT. The V gene lost 7 bases and the J gene lost 6 bases, with 18 bases spanning the gap. The CDR3 is 14 amino acids. CDR3 sequence reads: CASTYTDGINGYTF. The CDR3 region has the DNA TGTGCCAGCACCTATACGGACGGGATCAATGGCTACACCTTC.

This clonotype occurred many times. V usage is TRBV6-6 and J usage is TRBJ2-7; D might be TRBD1 (6 bases). The germline CDR1 and CDR2 sequences are MNHNY and SVGAGI (reference sequence). The CDR3 has 13 residues. The ends were cut back, 5 bases at V and 3 bases at J, with 11 bases in the middle. Here the CDR3 DNA reads TGTGCCAGCAGTGGGGACACCGTCTACGAGCAGTACTTC. Its translation is CASSGDTVYEQYF.

By share of the sample, this clonotype is medium-sized. The chain uses TRBV6-5 and TRBJ1-2; TRBD1 matches 11 bases. The ends lost 0 bases at V and 5 bases at J; junction bases unmatched: 5. CDR1 is MNHEY and CDR2 is SVGAGI in the germline V gene. The CDR3 is made up of 16 amino acids. CDR3 in amino acids: CASSYSRTGGGYGYTF. DNA for the CDR3: TGTGCCAGCAGTTACTCCCGGACAGGGGGCGGGTATGGCTACACCTTC.

This clonotype appeared a few times. The chain couples TRBV7-9 to TRBJ2-6; no clear D gene. Germline V lookup: CDR1 SEHNR, CDR2 FQNEAQ (reference sequence). V gave up 0 bases and J gave up 4 bases, with 1 base separating them. This CDR3 contains 13 residues. CDR3 in amino acids: CASSLAGANVLTF. The DNA of the CDR3 is TGTGCCAGCAGCTTAGCCGGGGCCAACGTCCTGACTTTC.

The chain uses TRBV7-8 and TRBJ2-5; 7 nucleotides match TRBD2. With V trimmed by 3 bases and J by 7 bases, 8 bases remained unmatched. The CDR3 runs to 14 residues. Looked up from germline, CDR1 is SGHVS and CDR2 is FQNEAQ. The CDR3 nucleotides are TGTGCCAGCAGCTTGGGGACTCGCGGGGGGACCCAGTACTTC. It encodes CASSLGTRGGTQYF. Full variable domain (rest looked up from reference TRBV7-8 and TRBJ2-5): GAGVSQSPRYKVAKRGQDVALRCDPISGHVSLFWYQQALGQGPEFLTYFQNEAQLDKSGLPSDRFFAERPEGSVSTLKIQRTQQEDSAVYLCASSLGTRGGTQYFGPGTRLLVL.

This clonotype was detected only a few times. V and J are TRBV7-2 and TRBJ2-3; 11 bases match TRBD2. Trimming cost V 5 bases and J 6 bases; bases outside gene matches: 10. The CDR3 runs to 16 residues. CDR1 SGHTA and CDR2 FQGNSA come from the germline V gene. The CDR3 loop is CASSLSSGGRGDTQYF. Written as DNA, the CDR3 is TGTGCCAGCAGCCTGTCTAGCGGGGGGCGCGGGGATACGCAGTATTTT.

This rearrangement joins TRBV7-2 to TRBJ2-1; the match to TRBD2 covers 8 bases. Trimming removed 1 base from V and 2 bases from J; junction bases left unmatched: 1. The CDR3 totals 15 residues. CDR1 and CDR2 (germline): SGHTA, FQGNSA. CDR3 nucleotides: TGTGCCAGCAGCTTAGGGACTAGCCCCTACAATGAGCAGTTCTTC. Translated: CASSLGTSPYNEQFF.

On this clonotype: As the CDR3 is not closed by the conserved phenylalanine or tryptophan, this likely results from a read error. This chain connects TRBV5-3 to TRBJ2-3; 9 nucleotides line up with TRBD1. TRBV5-3 qualifies as an ORF whose function is uncertain. V lost 0 bases, J lost 3 bases, and 2 bases stayed unmatched. The CDR3 covers 15 residues. The chain's CDR3 is CARSLGDRVTDTQYS. The DNA for the CDR3 is TGTGCCAGAAGCTTGGGGGACAGGGTAACAGATACGCAGTATTCT.